Each of the 27 T cell receptor beta chains below was sequenced from the same sample in a study of blood T cell repertoires in COVID-19. Only in-frame clones appear in the TCRdb table, and some are missing; sequencing was by immunoSEQ multiplex PCR. Found here are some 150,000 clones, 87% of them singletons; the top ten hold roughly 2.5%. Sequences were obtained from peripheral blood. The receptors come from a man aged 50 to 59 with active COVID-19.

J is TRBJ2-1 and V is TRBV3-1 (or the pseudogene TRBV3-2); a possible D gene is TRBD2 (6 bases). The CDR3 spans 11 residues. V dropped 6 bases and J dropped 10 bases, with 10 bases sitting between them. Germline assignment: CDR1 LGHDT and CDR2 YNNKEL (reference sequence). In DNA, the CDR3 is TGTGCCAGCAGATACCGGGGGGAGCAGTTCTTC. This sequence encodes CASRYRGEQFF.

The chain employs TRBV5-6 and TRBJ2-1; TRBD2 matches at 12 bases. CDR1 and CDR2 from the germline V gene are SGHDT and YYEEEE. The CDR3 consists of 18 residues. After removal of 2 bases from V and 5 bases from J, the junction contained 11 bases not matched to a gene. In nucleotides, the CDR3 is TGTGCCAGCAGCTTTGGACTAGCGGGGACTCCAAACAACAATGAGCAGTTCTTC. Translating gives CASSFGLAGTPNNNEQFF. The entire variable domain, with the rest obtained from reference TRBV5-6 and TRBJ2-1, is as follows: DAGVTQSPTHLIKTRGQQVTLRCSPKSGHDTVSWYQQALGQGPQFIFQYYEEEERQRGNFPDRFSGHQFPNYSSELNVNALLLGDSALYLCASSFGLAGTPNNNEQFFGPGTRLTVL.

The chain joins TRBV9 to TRBJ1-1; TRBD1 aligns across 7 bases. The V gene end was trimmed by 3 bases and the J gene end by 3 bases; junction bases not matched to a gene: 8. The CDR3 extends over 15 amino acids. The V gene's germline CDR1 is SGDLS and CDR2 YYNGEE. In nucleotides, the CDR3 is TGTGCCAGCAGCGCCCCAGACAGGGTTGACACTGAAGCTTTCTTT. Its protein is CASSAPDRVDTEAFF.

The rearrangement uses TRBV28 and TRBJ2-4, with 10 bases fitting TRBD2. This CDR3 has 16 amino acids. CDR1 is MDHEN, CDR2 SYDVKM, per germline. J was trimmed by 0 bases and V by 8 bases; bases with no gene match: 7. DNA for the CDR3: TGTGCCAGCCAGCGGGGGGGCCTAGTAGCCAAAAACATTCAGTACTTC. Translated: CASQRGGLVAKNIQYF.

This clone appeared a single time. This chain connects TRBV3-1 (or the pseudogene TRBV3-2) to TRBJ1-3; maybe TRBD1 (5 bases). In germline, CDR1 is LGHDT, CDR2 YNNKEL (reference sequence). The CDR3 sequence is 14 residues long. V lost 2 bases to trimming and J lost 9 bases, with 14 bases between them. The CDR3 spells CASSQNNLGATIYF. The CDR3 DNA sequence: TGTGCCAGCAGCCAAAATAATTTAGGGGCCACCATATATTTT.

J is TRBJ2-6 and V is TRBV7-8, with D tentatively TRBD1 (5 bases). The V end was cut by 4 bases, the J end by 4 bases, with 11 bases between. The CDR3 extends over 15 amino acids. Germline V gene lookup returns CDR1 SGHVS and CDR2 FQNEAQ. The CDR3 coding sequence is TGTGCCAGCAGCTACTCAGGGCCGGGGGCCAACGTCCTGACTTTC. Residues: CASSYSGPGANVLTF. Combining the CDR3 with reference TRBV7-8 and TRBJ2-6 gives the whole variable domain GAGVSQSPRYKVAKRGQDVALRCDPISGHVSLFWYQQALGQGPEFLTYFQNEAQLDKSGLPSDRFFAERPEGSVSTLKIQRTQQEDSAVYLCASSYSGPGANVLTFGAGSRLTVL.

The CDR3 protein is CASSGRGRSRHEKLFF. In DNA form, the CDR3 reads TGCGCCAGCAGCGGGCGGGGGAGATCCCGCCATGAAAAACTGTTTTTT. The rearrangement joins TRBV4-3 to TRBJ1-4; D perhaps matches TRBD1 (5 bases). V was clipped by 5 bases and J by 6 bases, with 19 bases between them. The germline CDR1 and CDR2 sequences are LGHNA and YSLEER. This CDR3 spans 16 amino acids.

The rearrangement joins TRBV5-4 to TRBJ2-3, with 9 bases lining up with TRBD1. V was clipped by 3 bases and J by 6 bases; unmatched bases: 5. Germline V CDR1 and CDR2: SGHNT, YYREEE (reference sequence). This CDR3 contains 14 residues. The CDR3 region has the DNA TGTGCCAGCAGCTCGGGACAGGGTAGTGATACGCAGTATTTT. Translation: CASSSGQGSDTQYF. Filled out from reference TRBV5-4 and TRBJ2-3, the complete variable domain reads ETGVTQSPTHLIKTRGQQVTLRCSSQSGHNTVSWYQQALGQGPQFIFQYYREEENGRGNFPPRFSGLQFPNYSSELNVNALELDDSALYLCASSSGQGSDTQYFGPGTRLTVL.

The genes are TRBV2 and TRBJ1-5, with no clear D. Germline loops: CDR1 SNHLY, CDR2 FYNNEI. The CDR3 spans 15 residues. Trimming shortened V by 8 bases and J by 0 bases, and 14 bases separated the two germline ends. DNA of the CDR3: TGTGCCAGCCTAGCAGGTCCAAATAGCAATCAGCCCCAGCATTTT. Translated: CASLAGPNSNQPQHF.

The chain uses TRBV9 and TRBJ1-6; 8 bases agree with TRBD1. J was trimmed by 10 bases and V by 3 bases; bases with no gene match: 9. The CDR3 is 15 amino acids. CDR1 and CDR2 from the germline V gene are SGDLS and YYNGEE. The CDR3 is CASSDRTGPTSPLHF. The CDR3 bases are TGTGCCAGCAGCGATCGGACAGGGCCAACCTCACCCCTCCACTTT.

This clone was seen a handful of times. This sequence joins TRBV29-1 and TRBJ1-1; perhaps TRBD1 as D (6 bases). The CDR3 sequence is 13 residues long. V shed 6 bases and J shed 2 bases, with 13 bases lying between them. CDR1 SQVTM and CDR2 ANQGSEA come from the germline V gene. CDR3 in amino acids: CSVQGRANTEAFF. The CDR3 DNA reads as TGCAGCGTCCAGGGGAGGGCAAACACTGAAGCTTTCTTT.

This rearrangement joins TRBV12-3 or TRBV12-4 to TRBJ2-7; tentative D call: TRBD1 (6 bases). The CDR3 runs 13 residues. Trimming left V 6 bases short and J 6 bases short, with 15 bases between. This CDR3 is CASSLGHRAEQYF. Written as DNA, the CDR3 is TGTGCCAGCAGCTTGGGACACCGGGCCGAGCAGTACTTC.

The V and J genes are TRBV4-1 and TRBJ1-4; D is ambiguous. The CDR3 extends over 14 amino acids. V was shortened by 4 bases and J by 4 bases, with 10 bases between the two germline ends. The germline V gene encodes CDR1 MGHRA and CDR2 YSYEKL. CDR3 sequence (DNA): TGCGCCAGCAGCCCCCGATACGGTAATGAAAAACTGTTTTTT. Amino acid sequence: CASSPRYGNEKLFF.

Only a few counts were recorded for this clone. V is TRBV19 and J is TRBJ2-7; 10 bases map to TRBD1. The trim removed 8 bases at V and 4 bases at J, leaving 14 bases unmatched. CDR1 LNHDA and CDR2 SQIVND come from the germline V gene (reference sequence). CDR3 length: 16 residues. Here the CDR3 reads CASSRDRGPGGYEQYF. The CDR3 DNA is TGTGCCAGTTCCCGGGACAGGGGTCCGGGGGGTTACGAGCAGTACTTC.

The rearrangement joins TRBV5-1 to TRBJ2-3, with TRBD1 identical over 7 bases. V shed 0 bases and J 2 bases; nucleotides not matched to a gene: 6. The CDR3 is 16 residues long. Germline loops: CDR1 SGHRS, CDR2 YFSETQ. CDR3 DNA: TGCGCCAGCAGCTTGGGACCAACAGGGGCCACAGATACGCAGTATTTT. It codes for CASSLGPTGATDTQYF.

The chain employs TRBV27 and TRBJ2-5, with 8 bases matching TRBD2. The length of the CDR3 is 15 residues. Germline values: CDR1 MNHEY, CDR2 SMNVEV (reference sequence). The J segment lost 7 bases and the V segment lost 6 bases, leaving 13 bases of the junction unmatched. This chain's CDR3 is CASSPEGLVLGTQYF. The CDR3 nucleotides read TGTGCCAGCAGCCCAGAGGGACTAGTTCTCGGGACCCAGTACTTC.

This chain connects TRBV4-2 to TRBJ2-5, with 13 positions matching TRBD2. The V segment lost 2 bases and the J segment 5 bases; nucleotides outside the gene matches: 11. CDR1 is LGHNA, CDR2 YNFKEQ, per germline. The CDR3 consists of 18 residues. The chain's CDR3 is CASSQSGLAGASEETQYF. The CDR3 DNA follows: TGTGCCAGCAGCCAATCCGGACTAGCGGGGGCCTCAGAGGAGACCCAGTACTTC.

The chain recombines TRBV7-9 with TRBJ1-5, with 7 positions matching TRBD1. In germline, CDR1 is SEHNR, CDR2 FQNEAQ (reference sequence). J gave up 2 bases and V 5 bases, and 6 bases lay outside the gene matches. The CDR3 runs to 15 residues. In nucleotides, the CDR3 is TGTGCCAGCAGCCTCGACAGGGTGGGCAATCAGCCCCAGCATTTT. Translation gives CASSLDRVGNQPQHF. The full variable domain, rest sourced from reference TRBV7-9 and TRBJ1-5, is DTGVSQNPRHKITKRGQNVTFRCDPISEHNRLYWYRQTLGQGPEFLTYFQNEAQLEKSRLLSDRFSAERPKGSFSTLEIQRTEQGDSAMYLCASSLDRVGNQPQHFGDGTRLSIL.

This chain joins TRBV24-1 and TRBJ2-3; 9 bases fit TRBD2. Per germline, CDR1 KGHDR and CDR2 SFDVKD. The CDR3 is 15 residues long. The junction had 6 bases not matched to a gene; V was cut back by 6 bases and J by 3 bases. The chain's CDR3 is CATSTAGGGTDTQYF. CDR3 DNA: TGTGCCACCAGTACGGCGGGGGGGGGAACAGATACGCAGTATTTT.

The chain couples TRBV4-1 to TRBJ1-4, with 7 bases identical to TRBD1. Germline V gene lookup returns CDR1 MGHRA and CDR2 YSYEKL. V lost 1 base, J lost 6 bases, and 8 bases stayed unmatched. CDR3 size: 16 residues. CDR3 nucleotides: TGCGCCAGCAGCCAAGTGGGAAGCAGGGGGGATGAAAAACTGTTTTTT. Amino acid sequence: CASSQVGSRGDEKLFF.

This clone was detected once. The chain couples TRBV6-5 to TRBJ1-2, with a weak D call TRBD1 (6 bases). V shed 7 bases and J shed 6 bases, with 18 bases lying between them. The CDR3 is 14 residues long. The V gene's germline CDR1 is MNHEY and CDR2 SVGAGI. CDR3 in amino acids: CASMGTLIEDGYTF. The CDR3 coding sequence is TGTGCCAGCATGGGGACACTTATAGAAGATGGCTACACCTTC.

This rearrangement joins TRBV4-1 to TRBJ2-3; D unclear. This CDR3 region has 13 residues. The V gene lost 4 bases and the J gene lost 4 bases, with 9 bases spanning the gap. Germline lookup yields CDR1 MGHRA and CDR2 YSYEKL. The CDR3, as DNA: TGCGCCAGCAGCCGCCAGGTAGCAGATACGCAGTATTTT. Translated: CASSRQVADTQYF.

V is TRBV9 and J is TRBJ1-1; TRBD1 is a possible D gene (6 bases). Germline loops: CDR1 SGDLS, CDR2 YYNGEE. V lost 0 bases to trimming and J lost 5 bases, with 14 bases between them. The CDR3 totals 15 residues. CDR3 sequence (DNA): TGTGCCAGCAGCGTAGTCGGGGGCGGGAGGACTGAAGCTTTCTTT. Encoded protein: CASSVVGGGRTEAFF.

This clone is a singleton in its sample. V gene TRBV3-1 (or the pseudogene TRBV3-2) combines with J gene TRBJ2-2; D uncertain. V lost 1 base to trimming and J lost 3 bases, with 6 bases between them. CDR1 is LGHDT, CDR2 YNNKEL, per germline (reference sequence). This CDR3 is 14 amino acids long. CDR3 DNA: TGTGCCAGCAGCCAAGCCCCGGACACCGGGGAGCTGTTTTTT. Residues: CASSQAPDTGELFF.

The chain uses TRBV12-3 or TRBV12-4 and TRBJ1-2; 7 bases agree with TRBD1. Trimming took 4 bases from V and 6 from J; bases not matched to a gene: 2. The CDR3 contains 12 residues. CDR3: CASSSGGNGYTF. CDR3 nucleotide sequence: TGTGCCAGCAGTTCAGGGGGAAATGGCTACACCTTC.

This clone occurred once. CDR3 nucleotides: TGCGCCAGCAGCTTACCTAGCGGGATTCCCACAGATACGCAGTATTTT. This encodes CASSLPSGIPTDTQYF. The genes are TRBV5-1 and TRBJ2-3; 9 nucleotides align to TRBD2. The CDR3 is made up of 16 amino acids. Germline lookup yields CDR1 SGHRS and CDR2 YFSETQ. V was pared by 2 bases and J by 2 bases, with 6 bases of the junction left unmatched.

The chain recombines TRBV5-8 with TRBJ2-3; D might be TRBD2 (5 bases). This CDR3 comprises 15 residues. V was shortened by 0 bases and J by 2 bases, with 10 bases between the two germline ends. CDR1 and CDR2 from the germline V gene are SGHTS and YDEGEE. CDR3 sequence reads: CASSLGTRYTDTQYF. The CDR3 coding sequence is TGTGCCAGCAGCTTGGGAACTAGATACACAGATACGCAGTATTTT.